Below, 27 T cell receptor beta chains from the same sample are listed, as sequenced in a study of cytomegalovirus exposure and HLA in healthy donors. The PCR contained 60 Vbeta and 13 Jbeta primers. The repertoire was sequenced with immunoSEQ multiplex PCR; TCRdb's copy has only in-frame clones and lacks some. The data contain 150,000 or so clones, over 60% of them singletons. The material sequenced was PBMCs. The source of these receptors is a man aged 45-65 years in good health and CMV-seropositive.

The chain recombines TRBV7-2 with TRBJ2-2; 8 bases agree with TRBD1. Losses at the gene ends were 1 base for V and 6 bases for J; bases not matched to a gene: 4. This CDR3 region has 15 residues. Germline lookup yields CDR1 SGHTA and CDR2 FQGNSA. The CDR3 spells CASSLGQGIAGELFF. For the CDR3, the DNA is TGTGCCAGCAGCTTAGGACAGGGGATCGCCGGGGAGCTGTTTTTT.

This clone was counted once. The chain joins TRBV30 to TRBJ2-2, with D hard to call. Germline V CDR1 and CDR2: GTSNPN, SVGIG (reference sequence). This CDR3 spans 13 amino acids. The ends were cut back, 2 bases at V and 6 bases at J, with 10 bases in the middle. The CDR3 loop reads CAWSPLLAGELFF. The CDR3 DNA follows: TGTGCCTGGAGTCCTCTACTCGCCGGGGAGCTGTTTTTT. Complete variable domain (other parts from reference TRBV30 and TRBJ2-2): SQTIHQWPATLVQPVGSPLSLECTVEGTSNPNLYWYRQAAGRGLQLLFYSVGIGQISSEVPQNLSASRPQDRQFILSSKKLLLSDSGFYLCAWSPLLAGELFFGEGSRLTVL.

The chain carries TRBV2 and TRBJ1-2, with a weak D call TRBD1 (6 bases). The CDR3 covers 14 residues. V dropped 10 bases and J dropped 7 bases, with 22 bases sitting between them. Germline CDR1 SNHLY, CDR2 FYNNEI. Here the CDR3 reads CATDRRGGGGGYTF. The CDR3 coding sequence is TGTGCCACGGACAGAAGGGGCGGCGGTGGTGGCTACACCTTC.

The gene calls are TRBV7-8 and TRBJ1-2; 8 bases are shared with TRBD1. J was trimmed by 1 base and V by 5 bases; bases with no gene match: 3. The length of the CDR3 is 14 residues. Germline V lookup: CDR1 SGHVS, CDR2 FQNEAQ. The CDR3 DNA reads as TGTGCCAGCAGCCGACAGGGGATTAACTATGGCTACACCTTC. Protein: CASSRQGINYGYTF.

The chain joins TRBV29-1 to TRBJ2-2; 9 bases are a match to TRBD1. Germline assignment: CDR1 SQVTM and CDR2 ANQGSEA. V dropped 8 bases and J dropped 8; count of bases not matched to a gene: 12. The CDR3 extends over 14 amino acids. The DNA for the CDR3 is TGCAGCAGCCGGGACAGGGCTTTAGGGGGGGAGCTGTTTTTT. Protein: CSSRDRALGGELFF.

V is TRBV5-6 and J is TRBJ1-2; D is perhaps TRBD1 (6 bases). This CDR3 comprises 11 residues. CDR1 SGHDT and CDR2 YYEEEE come from the germline V gene. V lost 4 bases, J lost 11 bases, and 12 bases lay in between. The CDR3 nucleotides are TGTGCCAGCAGCCGCGAGGGGGTGTACACCTTC. It specifies CASSREGVYTF.

The V gene is TRBV30, the J gene TRBJ1-2; a possible D gene is TRBD1 (6 bases). CDR1 and CDR2 (germline): GTSNPN, SVGIG (reference sequence). V gave up 8 bases and J gave up 7 bases, with 20 bases separating them. This CDR3 is built from 13 residues. The chain's CDR3 is CARSHRDKAGYTF. Written as DNA, the CDR3 is TGTGCCCGCTCTCACAGGGATAAGGCTGGCTACACCTTC.

The chain combines TRBV29-1 with TRBJ1-1; D is unclear. V gave up 8 bases and J gave up 5 bases, with 15 bases separating them. Germline loops: CDR1 SQVTM, CDR2 ANQGSEA. CDR3 length: 12 residues. This chain's CDR3 is CSYGTEGTEAFF. In DNA, the CDR3 is TGCAGCTATGGCACTGAGGGAACTGAAGCTTTCTTT.

V usage is TRBV19 and J usage is TRBJ2-5, with unresolved D. This CDR3 is 12 amino acids long. Germline-derived CDR1 and CDR2 are LNHDA and SQIVND (reference sequence). V shed 5 bases and J shed 5 bases, with 9 bases lying between them. CDR3 in DNA: TGTGCCAGTAGTGCCCGGCGGGAGACCCAGTACTTC. Translated, it gives CASSARRETQYF.

The count of this clone is one. Different DNA sequences within this sample yield the same CDR3. This chain connects TRBV6-1 to TRBJ2-7; no reliable D call. CDR3 length: 10 residues. Germline CDR1 is MNHNS and CDR2 is SASEGT. The CDR3: CASSERSVSV. The CDR3 DNA sequence: TGTGCCAGCAGTGAACGTTCCGTGAGCGTC.

The chain uses TRBV5-4 and TRBJ2-6; D remains ambiguous. Germline CDR1 is SGHNT and CDR2 is YYREEE (reference sequence). Trimming took 7 bases from V and 3 from J, leaving 20 bases between them. The CDR3 runs to 17 residues. CDR3 sequence: CASGSRPTPIGANVLTF. The CDR3 DNA follows: TGTGCCAGCGGTAGCCGACCGACCCCTATTGGGGCCAACGTCCTGACTTTC.

V is TRBV7-8 and J is TRBJ2-5; 8 bases line up with TRBD1. The ends lost 2 bases at V and 4 bases at J; junction bases unmatched: 3. CDR1 and CDR2 from the germline V gene are SGHVS and FQNEAQ. CDR3 length equals 14 residues. The CDR3 here is CASSLTDRGETQYF. The CDR3 DNA reads TGTGCCAGCAGCTTAACTGACAGGGGAGAGACCCAGTACTTC.

The gene calls are TRBV7-2 and TRBJ1-1; 8 nucleotides align to TRBD1. Looked up from germline, CDR1 is SGHTA and CDR2 is FQGNSA. The CDR3 covers 12 residues. With 3 bases clipped from V and 10 bases from J, the junction kept 4 bases outside the gene matches. CDR3 nucleotide sequence: TGTGCCAGCAGCTTGGGGACAGGAGGAGCTTTCTTT. Its translation: CASSLGTGGAFF.

V usage is TRBV19 and J usage is TRBJ2-2; D might be TRBD1 (5 bases). Looked up from germline, CDR1 is LNHDA and CDR2 is SQIVND (reference sequence). The V and J ends lost 7 bases and 1 base respectively, with 13 bases between them. This CDR3 has 15 amino acids. The CDR3 reads CASKNQQGNTGELFF. For the CDR3, the DNA is TGTGCCAGTAAAAACCAGCAGGGGAACACCGGGGAGCTGTTTTTT.

This sequence joins TRBV9 and TRBJ1-6; unclear D gene. Trimming took off 3 bases at V and 9 bases at J, with 10 bases between the two ends. This CDR3 comprises 13 residues. Germline CDR1 and CDR2: SGDLS and YYNGEE. The CDR3 spells CASSAQFFSPLHF. The CDR3 DNA follows: TGTGCCAGCAGCGCCCAATTTTTTTCACCCCTCCACTTT. The full variable domain, completed using reference TRBV9 and TRBJ1-6, is DSGVTQTPKHLITATGQRVTLRCSPRSGDLSVYWYQQSLDQGLQFLIQYYNGEERAKGNILERFSAQQFPDLHSELNLSSLELGDSALYFCASSAQFFSPLHFGNGTRLTVT.

The gene calls are TRBV29-1 and TRBJ2-5; D unresolved. The CDR3 sequence is 14 residues long. Germline V lookup: CDR1 SQVTM, CDR2 ANQGSEA. Deletions cut 4 bases from V and 2 bases from J, with 14 bases between. Here the CDR3 reads CSVAPSVTQETQYF. As DNA, the CDR3 is TGCAGCGTTGCCCCCTCCGTGACTCAAGAGACCCAGTACTTC.

This clone came up once. The J gene is TRBJ2-2, the V gene TRBV7-3, with 13 bases lining up with TRBD2. V lost 5 bases, J lost 0 bases, and 6 bases stayed unmatched. Per the germline V gene, CDR1 is SGHTA and CDR2 is FQGTGA. This CDR3 spans 18 amino acids. This CDR3 is CASSAYTSGGANTGELFF. For the CDR3, the DNA is TGTGCCAGCAGCGCCTATACTAGCGGGGGGGCGAACACCGGGGAGCTGTTTTTT.

Here the CDR3 DNA reads TGCGCCACCTCAACCCAGGGCGCAGATACGCAGTATTTT. Residues: CATSTQGADTQYF. V is TRBV5-1 and J is TRBJ2-3, with a tentative D call TRBD1 (5 bases). This CDR3 is 13 amino acids long. CDR1 SGHRS and CDR2 YFSETQ come from the germline V gene. Trimming pared 9 bases from V and 4 bases from J, leaving 15 bases between.

V is TRBV16 and J is TRBJ1-4; no firm D call. The CDR3 covers 12 residues. From germline, CDR1 is KGHSY and CDR2 FQNENV. V was pared by 0 bases and J by 8 bases, with 4 bases between. The CDR3 sequence: CASSQSQEKLFF. DNA of the CDR3: TGTGCCAGCAGCCAATCGCAGGAAAAACTGTTTTTT.

The chain has TRBV4-2 and TRBJ2-3, with D perhaps TRBD2 (6 bases). CDR1 and CDR2 from the germline V gene are LGHNA and YNFKEQ. V was clipped by 3 bases and J by 3 bases, with 19 bases between them. The length of the CDR3 is 17 residues. The CDR3 protein is CASSQEGLAGRTDTQYF. DNA for the CDR3: TGTGCCAGCAGCCAGGAGGGGTTGGCAGGGAGGACAGATACGCAGTATTTT.

The CDR3 region has the DNA TGTGCCAGCAGTTTCTCAGGGCTAGTAACTGAAGCTTTCTTT. The encoded protein is CASSFSGLVTEAFF. The chain couples TRBV27 to TRBJ1-1; the D gene is possibly TRBD1 (5 bases). CDR3 length: 14 residues. V was trimmed by 3 bases and J by 5 bases, leaving 13 bases between them. Germline-derived CDR1 and CDR2 are MNHEY and SMNVEV (reference sequence).

The chain uses TRBV7-6 and TRBJ2-2, with D uncertain. V gave up 1 base and J gave up 1 base, with 4 bases separating them. Per germline, CDR1 SGHVS and CDR2 FNYEAQ. The CDR3 contains 14 residues. CDR3 protein: CASSLGQNTGELFF. As DNA, the CDR3 is TGTGCCAGCAGCTTAGGGCAGAACACCGGGGAGCTGTTTTTT.

This clone was observed once. The same CDR3 arises from other DNA sequences in this sample as well. J is TRBJ1-2 and V is TRBV6-6, with 8 bases aligning to TRBD1. CDR1 is MNHNY and CDR2 is SVGAGI in the germline V gene (reference sequence). V gave up 9 bases and J gave up 5 bases; unmatched junction bases: 8. This CDR3 region has 13 residues. CDR3 DNA sequence: TGTGCCAGTAGTGTAACAGGGGGGTATGGCTACACCTTC. It yields the protein CASSVTGGYGYTF.

CDR3 nucleotides: TGTGCCAGTAGTATAGGGGCAGCAGGGAACACTGAAGCTTTCTTT. It yields the protein CASSIGAAGNTEAFF. This chain uses TRBV19 with TRBJ1-1; the D is unclear. CDR1 LNHDA and CDR2 SQIVND come from the germline V gene (reference sequence). The CDR3 totals 15 residues. V lost 1 base, J lost 1 base, and 10 bases lay in between.

The CDR3 nucleotides are TGCGCCAGCAGCTTCGTTCCGCGGGGGGGACGCACCGGGGAGCTGTTTTTT. It codes for CASSFVPRGGRTGELFF. V is TRBV5-1 and J is TRBJ2-2; 9 bases map to TRBD2. From germline, CDR1 is SGHRS and CDR2 YFSETQ. V shed 2 bases and J 4 bases; nucleotides not matched to a gene: 9. The length of the CDR3 is 17 residues. Complete variable domain (other parts from reference TRBV5-1 and TRBJ2-2): KAGVTQTPRYLIKTRGQQVTLSCSPISGHRSVSWYQQTPGQGLQFLFEYFSETQRNKGNFPGRFSGRQFSNSRSEMNVSTLELGDSALYLCASSFVPRGGRTGELFFGEGSRLTVL.

The chain is built from TRBV7-9 and TRBJ1-4; D not certain. Looked up from germline, CDR1 is SEHNR and CDR2 is FQNEAQ (reference sequence). Trimming removed 0 bases from V and 8 bases from J, with 13 bases in between. There are 15 residues in the CDR3. The CDR3 nucleotides are TGTGCCAGCAGCTTAGCAACGGGTGGTCGGGAAAAACTGTTTTTT. Encoded protein: CASSLATGGREKLFF. Using reference TRBV7-9 and TRBJ1-4 for the parts outside the CDR3, the full variable domain is DTGVSQNPRHKITKRGQNVTFRCDPISEHNRLYWYRQTLGQGPEFLTYFQNEAQLEKSRLLSDRFSAERPKGSFSTLEIQRTEQGDSAMYLCASSLATGGREKLFFGSGTQLSVL.

V gene TRBV7-2 combines with J gene TRBJ2-7; D may be TRBD1 (6 bases). CDR1 SGHTA and CDR2 FQGNSA come from the germline V gene. V lost 4 bases, J lost 4 bases, and 14 bases lay in between. CDR3 length: 14 residues. The CDR3 nucleotides are TGTGCCAGCAGCTCATCCGGGACAAAATACGAGCAGTACTTC. It specifies CASSSSGTKYEQYF.